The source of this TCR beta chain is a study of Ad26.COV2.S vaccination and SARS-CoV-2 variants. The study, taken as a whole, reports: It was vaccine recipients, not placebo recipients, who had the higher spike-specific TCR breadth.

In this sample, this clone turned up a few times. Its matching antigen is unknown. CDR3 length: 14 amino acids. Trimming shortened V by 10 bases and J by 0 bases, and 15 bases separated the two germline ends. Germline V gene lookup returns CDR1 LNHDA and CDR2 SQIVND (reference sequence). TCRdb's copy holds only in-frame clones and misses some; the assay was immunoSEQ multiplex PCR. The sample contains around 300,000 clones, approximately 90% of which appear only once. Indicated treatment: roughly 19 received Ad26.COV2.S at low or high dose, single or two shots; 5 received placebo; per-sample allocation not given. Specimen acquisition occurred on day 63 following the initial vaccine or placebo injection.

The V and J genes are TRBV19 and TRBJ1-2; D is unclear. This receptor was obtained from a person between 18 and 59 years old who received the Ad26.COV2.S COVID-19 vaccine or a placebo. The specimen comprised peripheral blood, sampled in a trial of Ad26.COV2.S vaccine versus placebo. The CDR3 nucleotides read TGTGCCACAAATTATCCTGGAGCTAACTATGGCTACACCTTC. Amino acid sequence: CATNYPGANYGYTF.